What follows are 23 T cell receptor beta chains derived from one specimen sequenced in a study of CD8 T cells in Susac syndrome. Random hexamers were used to reverse transcribe the RNA input (roughly 0.5 to 1 ug). TCRdb reprocessed the immunoSEQ multiplex PCR reads via MiXCR and lists one record per CDR3 protein. The sample lists around 99,000 distinct CDR3 sequences; 95% to 98% were seen once. Sequencing input: CD4+ T cells from PBMCs. Source of these receptors: a human donor in good health.

This chain connects TRBV20-1 to TRBJ1-6; TRBD1 is a possible D gene (6 bases). Per germline, CDR1 DFQATT and CDR2 SNEGSKA (reference sequence). V was clipped by 3 bases and J by 16 bases, with 10 bases between them. The CDR3 consists of 10 residues. The chain's CDR3 is CSASSGQLHF. CDR3 DNA sequence: TGCAGTGCTAGTTCCGGACAGCTCCACTTT.

The genes are TRBV6-5 and TRBJ1-2; no definite D call. Germline assignment: CDR1 MNHEY and CDR2 SVGAGI. V lost 4 bases and J lost 7, with 16 bases in between. The CDR3 sequence is 14 residues long. The CDR3 here is CASSSGPNRGGYTF. Written as DNA, the CDR3 is TGTGCCAGCAGTTCCGGACCAAATCGGGGTGGCTACACCTTC.

This clonotype was observed a single time. CDR3 region: CASSQTKVWTNEKLFF. The CDR3 DNA reads TGTGCCAGCAGCCAAACCAAGGTTTGGACTAATGAAAAACTGTTTTTT. V gene TRBV3-1 combines with J gene TRBJ1-4; no definite D call. The germline V and J ends were trimmed by 2 bases and 2 bases, with 12 bases remaining between them. Germline V gene lookup returns CDR1 LGHDT and CDR2 YNNKEL (reference sequence). CDR3 length: 16 amino acids.

Only one count was recorded for this clonotype. The J gene is TRBJ2-7, the V gene TRBV4-1; 12 bases align to TRBD1. The CDR3 runs 15 residues. Per germline, CDR1 MGHRA and CDR2 YSYEKL. With 5 bases clipped from V and 9 bases from J, the junction kept 11 bases outside the gene matches. This chain's CDR3 is CASSDAGTGGGVQYF. The CDR3 DNA reads as TGCGCCAGCAGCGATGCCGGGACAGGGGGCGGCGTGCAGTACTTC.

This rearrangement joins TRBV20-1 to TRBJ1-2, with a tentative D call TRBD1 (5 bases). The germline V and J ends were trimmed by 4 bases and 4 bases, with 13 bases remaining between them. Per germline, CDR1 DFQATT and CDR2 SNEGSKA (reference sequence). The CDR3 covers 13 residues. The chain's CDR3 is CSATQQEVYGYTF. DNA of the CDR3: TGCAGTGCTACCCAACAGGAGGTCTATGGCTACACCTTC.

The J gene is TRBJ1-2, the V gene TRBV3-1, with 12 bases that match TRBD1. J was trimmed by 6 bases and V by 4 bases; bases with no gene match: 6. The CDR3 is 15 residues long. Germline-derived CDR1 and CDR2 are LGHDT and YNNKEL (reference sequence). CDR3 loop: CASSPRDRGLDGYTF. The DNA of the CDR3 is TGTGCCAGCAGCCCCCGGGACAGGGGGCTAGATGGCTACACCTTC.

The chain links TRBV6-5 to TRBJ2-5; 15 nucleotides align to TRBD2. Germline values: CDR1 MNHEY, CDR2 SVGAGI. Unmatched junction bases numbered 8, after V lost 2 bases and J lost 4 bases. The CDR3 length is 18 residues. The CDR3 reads CASSYHGTSGRRGETQYF. DNA for the CDR3: TGTGCCAGCAGTTACCACGGGACTAGCGGGAGGAGGGGAGAGACCCAGTACTTC.

This chain links TRBV9 with TRBJ2-7, with 8 positions matching TRBD1. Germline CDR1 SGDLS, CDR2 YYNGEE. This CDR3 spans 14 amino acids. Germline trimming cut 0 bases from V and 6 bases from J; bases unmatched to any gene: 5. The CDR3, as DNA: TGTGCCAGCAGCGTAGGGGACAGGCCGGTCGAGCAGTACTTC. Translated: CASSVGDRPVEQYF. The complete variable domain, with remaining parts taken from reference TRBV9 and TRBJ2-7, reads DSGVTQTPKHLITATGQRVTLRCSPRSGDLSVYWYQQSLDQGLQFLIQYYNGEERAKGNILERFSAQQFPDLHSELNLSSLELGDSALYFCASSVGDRPVEQYFGPGTRLTVT.

The genes are TRBV12-3 or TRBV12-4 and TRBJ1-1; no clear D gene. The germline V and J ends were trimmed by 6 bases and 0 bases, with 11 bases remaining between them. CDR3 size: 14 residues. CDR3 nucleotide sequence: TGTGCCAGCAGATTGGGATACTTGAACACTGAAGCTTTCTTT. Protein: CASRLGYLNTEAFF.

This rearrangement joins TRBV4-3 to TRBJ2-3; D may match TRBD1 or TRBD2 (5 bases each). V was trimmed by 0 bases and J by 4 bases, leaving 11 bases between them. The CDR3 sequence is 15 residues long. Looked up from germline, CDR1 is LGHNA and CDR2 is YSLEER. In DNA form, the CDR3 reads TGCGCCAGCAGCCAAGAACGACAGAGGGCAGATACGCAGTATTTT. Its protein is CASSQERQRADTQYF.

The chain joins TRBV11-2 to TRBJ2-5; D is perhaps TRBD2 (7 bases). The germline V and J ends were trimmed by 1 base and 5 bases, with 14 bases remaining between them. The CDR3 spans 15 residues. CDR1 and CDR2 (germline): SGHAT, FQNNGV. The CDR3 DNA reads as TGTGCCAGCAGCTTAGTACGCGGGGGCGCTGAGACCCAGTACTTC. The encoded protein is CASSLVRGGAETQYF.

CDR3 nucleotide sequence: TGTGCCAGTAGCCCGGTTGGGACAGCCACAGATACGCAGTATTTT. This translates into CASSPVGTATDTQYF. The chain couples TRBV19 to TRBJ2-3, with TRBD1 identical over 7 bases. This CDR3 region has 15 residues. CDR1 is LNHDA, CDR2 SQIVND, per germline (reference sequence). V gave up 6 bases and J gave up 2 bases; unmatched junction bases: 8.

This sequence joins TRBV29-1 and TRBJ2-1, with TRBD1 as a possible D gene (5 bases). V was clipped by 4 bases and J by 4 bases, with 11 bases between them. The CDR3 spans 13 residues. In germline, CDR1 is SQVTM, CDR2 ANQGSEA. The CDR3 is CSVVTDSYNEQFF. CDR3 DNA sequence: TGCAGCGTTGTCACCGACAGTTACAATGAGCAGTTCTTC.

This chain uses TRBV29-1 with TRBJ1-1; perhaps TRBD1 as D (6 bases). The CDR3 contains 14 residues. Germline loops: CDR1 SQVTM, CDR2 ANQGSEA. Trimming stripped 6 bases from V and 0 bases from J, with 14 bases between. CDR3 sequence reads: CSVNGQSMNTEAFF. Here the CDR3 DNA reads TGCAGCGTCAATGGACAGTCCATGAACACTGAAGCTTTCTTT.

V and J are TRBV19 and TRBJ2-3; D may be TRBD2 (6 bases). CDR1 LNHDA and CDR2 SQIVND come from the germline V gene (reference sequence). The V end lost 5 bases, the J end lost 1 base, and 13 bases lay between the germline ends. CDR3 length: 15 residues. The CDR3 region is CASSRLGPGTDTQYF. The CDR3 DNA reads as TGTGCCAGTAGTCGACTAGGGCCTGGCACAGATACGCAGTATTTT.

The V call is TRBV6-5, the J call TRBJ2-5; D perhaps matches TRBD1 (5 bases). This CDR3 region has 14 residues. Germline CDR1 is MNHEY and CDR2 is SVGAGI. V was shortened by 5 bases and J by 5 bases, with 15 bases between the two germline ends. CDR3: CASSNGQGKETQYF. The CDR3 DNA reads as TGTGCCAGCAGTAACGGGCAGGGAAAGGAGACCCAGTACTTC.

This rearrangement joins TRBV20-1 to TRBJ2-7; TRBD2 aligns across 7 bases. The V gene end was trimmed by 7 bases and the J gene end by 7 bases; junction bases not matched to a gene: 7. CDR1 and CDR2 from the germline V gene are DFQATT and SNEGSKA (reference sequence). This CDR3 comprises 11 residues. The CDR3 nucleotides are TGCAGTGGAGCGGGGCCAGGAGAGCAGTACTTC. Translating gives CSGAGPGEQYF.

The V and J genes are TRBV9 and TRBJ2-7; 7 bases are a match to TRBD1. Losses at the gene ends were 3 bases for V and 0 bases for J; bases not matched to a gene: 6. CDR1 is SGDLS, CDR2 YYNGEE, per germline. This CDR3 region has 15 residues. Here the CDR3 DNA reads TGTGCCAGCAGCGCCAAGGACAGGAGCTCCTACGAGCAGTACTTC. Its translation is CASSAKDRSSYEQYF.

This chain connects TRBV2 to TRBJ2-1, with TRBD2 identical over 10 bases. This CDR3 region has 14 residues. CDR1 is SNHLY and CDR2 is FYNNEI in the germline V gene. V lost 5 bases, J lost 15 bases, and 13 bases stayed unmatched. In DNA form, the CDR3 reads TGTGCCAGCAGTCAAGGGTGGCTAGCGGGGGAGGCGTTCTTC. Its translation is CASSQGWLAGEAFF.

The V and J genes are TRBV25-1 and TRBJ2-6, with D perhaps matching TRBD2 (6 bases). V gave up 4 bases and J gave up 0 bases, with 16 bases separating them. This CDR3 comprises 18 residues. Germline assignment: CDR1 MGHDK and CDR2 SYGVNS. The CDR3 protein is CASSAVSGSGSGANVLTF. CDR3 nucleotides: TGTGCCAGCAGTGCGGTCAGCGGGTCGGGCTCTGGGGCCAACGTCCTGACTTTC.

V is TRBV4-2 and J is TRBJ2-3; TRBD2 matches at 8 bases. Germline trimming cut 5 bases from V and 6 bases from J; bases unmatched to any gene: 7. Germline assignment: CDR1 LGHNA and CDR2 YNFKEQ. The CDR3 loop spans 14 amino acids. The DNA for the CDR3 is TGTGCCAGCAGCTCCAGGGGACTAGTGGATACGCAGTATTTT. Its protein is CASSSRGLVDTQYF.

V is TRBV20-1 and J is TRBJ2-7; 11 nucleotides agree with TRBD2. V trimming: 5 bases; J trimming: 6 bases; junction bases outside the gene matches: 9. There are 14 residues in the CDR3. Germline V gene data show CDR1 as DFQATT and CDR2 as SNEGSKA (reference sequence). The DNA for the CDR3 is TGCAGTGCTCCTATTACTAGCGGGAGAGCCGAGCAGTACTTC. Translation: CSAPITSGRAEQYF.

The chain's CDR3 is CASSVEGLNSGNTIYF. The CDR3 DNA reads TGTGCCAGCAGTGTTGAGGGGCTAAACTCTGGAAACACCATATATTTT. The gene calls are TRBV2 and TRBJ1-3, with D tentatively TRBD1 (5 bases). The CDR3 runs to 16 residues. Per the germline V gene, CDR1 is SNHLY and CDR2 is FYNNEI. Trimming left V 4 bases short and J 0 bases short, with 13 bases between.